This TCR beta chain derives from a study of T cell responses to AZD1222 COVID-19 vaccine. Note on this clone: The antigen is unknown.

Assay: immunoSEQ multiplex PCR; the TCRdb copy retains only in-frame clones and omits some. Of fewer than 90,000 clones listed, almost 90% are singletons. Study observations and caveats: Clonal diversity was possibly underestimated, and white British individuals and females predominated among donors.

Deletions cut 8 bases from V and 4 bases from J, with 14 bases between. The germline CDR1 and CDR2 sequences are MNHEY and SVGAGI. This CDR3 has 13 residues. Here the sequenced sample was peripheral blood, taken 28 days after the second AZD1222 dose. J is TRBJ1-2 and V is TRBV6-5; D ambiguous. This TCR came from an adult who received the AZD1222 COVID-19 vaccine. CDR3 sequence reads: CASCSFGSYGYTF. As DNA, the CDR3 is TGTGCCAGCTGCAGCTTCGGATCCTATGGCTACACCTTC.